This T cell receptor beta chain was sequenced for a study of cytomegalovirus exposure and HLA in healthy donors. Overall study: An earlier analysis found some 100 million unique TCR beta sequences from 200 million or so T cells.

PCR involved 60 Vbeta and 13 Jbeta primers. Libraries were prepared by immunoSEQ multiplex PCR; TCRdb keeps only in-frame clonotypes and omits some of them. The sample records 110,000 to 150,000 clones, about 71% being singletons. CDR1 is SGHNT and CDR2 is YYREEE in the germline V gene (reference sequence). The CDR3 has 16 amino acids. V dropped 4 bases and J dropped 5; count of bases not matched to a gene: 4. With respect to this clone: What it binds is not known.

As for the donors, each was a healthy bone marrow donor. The study's findings and limits: Some TCR beta chains (roughly 160 of them) were listed as cytomegalovirus-associated. Analysis performed later showed TCR beta chains linked to HLA being more clonally expanded than equally common others.

The chain carries TRBV5-4 and TRBJ2-3, with 16 nucleotides matching TRBD2. The sequencing sample was made of PBMCs. The origin of this receptor is an older woman in good health and CMV-seropositive. CDR3 nucleotide sequence: TGTGCCAGCAGCCCGGGACTAGCGGGAGGGCTAGATACGCAGTATTTT. Its protein product is CASSPGLAGGLDTQYF. Based on the CDR3 plus reference TRBV5-4 and TRBJ2-3, the full variable domain is ETGVTQSPTHLIKTRGQQVTLRCSSQSGHNTVSWYQQALGQGPQFIFQYYREEENGRGNFPPRFSGLQFPNYSSELNVNALELDDSALYLCASSPGLAGGLDTQYFGPGTRLTVL.